Listed here is a single T cell receptor (beta chain). Its antigen is unidentified. Sequencing used immunoSEQ multiplex PCR; TCRdb keeps in-frame clones, though not all of them. Here the sample spans over 60,000 clones, around 90% being singletons. Trimming cost V 6 bases and J 2 bases, with 12 bases left between them. Germline V CDR1 and CDR2: SGHRS, YFSETQ. The CDR3 length is 13 residues. This sample stems from a study of graft-versus-host responses after intestinal transplantation. Study context: Multivisceral, liver-intestinal, or isolated intestinal grafts went to recipients. Overall study results and limits: Recipient marrow harbored GvH clones, some of which surfaced first in ileum or blood.

Processing was applied to graft tissue in order to liberate intraepithelial and lamina propria lymphocytes. This rearrangement joins TRBV5-1 to TRBJ2-7, with D perhaps matching TRBD2 (7 bases). Sample: ileum tissue, taken 357 days after transplant. The receptor was isolated from a human patient who received an intestinal transplant, so some T cells may come from the graft donor. The chain's CDR3 is CASMGGPPYEQYF. The CDR3 coding sequence is TGCGCCAGCATGGGGGGGCCCCCCTACGAGCAGTACTTC. The full variable domain, with the rest looked up from reference TRBV5-1 and TRBJ2-7, is KAGVTQTPRYLIKTRGQQVTLSCSPISGHRSVSWYQQTPGQGLQFLFEYFSETQRNKGNFPGRFSGRQFSNSRSEMNVSTLELGDSALYLCASMGGPPYEQYFGPGTRLTVT.